This TCR beta chain was recorded in a study of spatial heterogeneity in lung cancer. TCRdb itself ran the 5' RACE reads through MiXCR, one entry per CDR3 protein. The sample yields roughly 80,000 distinct CDR3 sequences, 8% seen once. Ten or more counts support this clonotype. Sample time point: sample taken at primary tumor resection. The CDR3 length is 13 residues. With 5 bases clipped from V and 3 bases from J, the junction kept 4 bases outside the gene matches. This sequence joins TRBV12-3 or TRBV12-4 and TRBJ2-7; 7 positions match TRBD1. Sequences were derived from PBMCs, sampled at surgery. The TCR originated in a male donor with early-stage non-small cell lung cancer. CDR3 nucleotides: TGTGCCAGCAGTCGGGGACAGTTCTACGAGCAGTACTTC. This codes for CASSRGQFYEQYF.